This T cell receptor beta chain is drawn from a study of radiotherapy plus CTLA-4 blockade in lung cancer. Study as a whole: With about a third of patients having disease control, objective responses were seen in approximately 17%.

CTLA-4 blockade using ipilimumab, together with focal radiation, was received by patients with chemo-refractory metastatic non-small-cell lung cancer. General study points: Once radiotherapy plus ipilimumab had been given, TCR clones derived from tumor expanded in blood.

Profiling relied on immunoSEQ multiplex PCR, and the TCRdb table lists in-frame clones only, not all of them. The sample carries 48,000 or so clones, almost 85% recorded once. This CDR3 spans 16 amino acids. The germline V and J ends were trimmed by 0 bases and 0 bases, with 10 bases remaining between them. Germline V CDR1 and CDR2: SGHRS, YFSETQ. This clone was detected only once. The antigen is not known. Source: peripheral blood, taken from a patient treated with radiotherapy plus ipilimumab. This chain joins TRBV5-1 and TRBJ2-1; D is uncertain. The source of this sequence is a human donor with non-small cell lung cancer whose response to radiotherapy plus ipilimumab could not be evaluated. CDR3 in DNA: TGCGCCAGCAGCTTGGTTCCTTCCCTCTCCTACAATGAGCAGTTCTTC. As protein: CASSLVPSLSYNEQFF.